Following are 20 T cell receptor beta chains from one sample sequenced in a study of T cell responses to AZD1222 COVID-19 vaccine. Measured with immunoSEQ multiplex PCR; TCRdb has only the in-frame clones, and not every one. The sample shows about 100,000 clones, roughly 84% of them seen only once. Sequenced material: peripheral blood, taken on day 0 of AZD1222 vaccination. Every receptor here comes from an adult in good health.

The rearrangement uses TRBV3-1 (or the pseudogene TRBV3-2) and TRBJ1-6; no clear D. Germline CDR1 LGHDT, CDR2 YNNKEL (reference sequence). There are 16 residues in the CDR3. Deletions cut 2 bases from V and 0 bases from J, with 8 bases between. This CDR3 is CASSQRRSSYNSPLHF. The CDR3 nucleotides read TGTGCCAGCAGCCAACGGCGGAGCTCCTATAATTCACCCCTCCACTTT.

This chain uses TRBV5-1 with TRBJ2-1; D may be TRBD1 or TRBD2 (5 bases each). Germline CDR1 SGHRS, CDR2 YFSETQ. Trimming took off 0 bases at V and 0 bases at J, with 10 bases between the two ends. The length of the CDR3 is 16 residues. In DNA form, the CDR3 reads TGCGCCAGCAGCTTGGACGGGGCAAGCTCCTACAATGAGCAGTTCTTC. As protein: CASSLDGASSYNEQFF.

This clone came up once. This chain joins TRBV28 and TRBJ2-7; 7 bases are a match to TRBD1. Per germline, CDR1 MDHEN and CDR2 SYDVKM. The ends lost 7 bases at V and 5 bases at J; junction bases unmatched: 8. The CDR3 consists of 13 residues. In DNA, the CDR3 is TGTGCCAGCAACTTACAGGGGAAACACGAGCAGTACTTC. Its protein product is CASNLQGKHEQYF. Based on the CDR3 plus reference TRBV28 and TRBJ2-7, the full variable domain is DVKVTQSSRYLVKRTGEKVFLECVQDMDHENMFWYRQDPGLGLRLIYFSYDVKMKEKGDIPEGYSVSREKKERFSLILESASTNQTSMYLCASNLQGKHEQYFGPGTRLTVT.

This clone was observed once. The chain joins TRBV2 to TRBJ1-6; D is possibly TRBD1 (5 bases). The CDR3 is made up of 15 amino acids. With 6 bases removed from V and 6 bases from J, the gap between germline ends came to 15 bases. Germline CDR1 reads SNHLY; CDR2 reads FYNNEI. The CDR3 DNA reads TGTGCCAGCAGCCTGGAGGGGTCTCGTAATTCACCCCTCCACTTT. It yields the protein CASSLEGSRNSPLHF.

The rearrangement uses TRBV6-5 and TRBJ2-7; 8 bases match TRBD1. There are 14 residues in the CDR3. After removal of 5 bases from V and 5 bases from J, the junction contained 8 bases not matched to a gene. Germline CDR1 and CDR2: MNHEY and SVGAGI. CDR3 sequence reads: CASSPGTGSHEQYF. The CDR3, as DNA: TGTGCCAGCAGTCCCGGGACAGGTTCACACGAGCAGTACTTC.

This chain joins TRBV5-1 and TRBJ2-2; the D gene could be TRBD1 or TRBD2 (6 bases each). The V and J ends lost 0 bases and 5 bases respectively, with 14 bases between them. From germline, CDR1 is SGHRS and CDR2 YFSETQ. The CDR3 sequence is 16 residues long. This chain's CDR3 is CASSLAVTGRTGELFF. CDR3 bases: TGCGCCAGCAGCTTGGCCGTAACAGGGAGGACCGGGGAGCTGTTTTTT. Together with reference TRBV5-1 and TRBJ2-2, the CDR3 gives the full variable domain: KAGVTQTPRYLIKTRGQQVTLSCSPISGHRSVSWYQQTPGQGLQFLFEYFSETQRNKGNFPGRFSGRQFSNSRSEMNVSTLELGDSALYLCASSLAVTGRTGELFFGEGSRLTVL.

The chain employs TRBV5-1 and TRBJ2-3; TRBD2 matches at 7 bases. CDR1 and CDR2 (germline): SGHRS, YFSETQ. The V and J ends lost 5 bases and 2 bases, in that order; junction bases with no gene match: 5. The CDR3 covers 14 residues. The CDR3 region is CASSPGDYTDTQYF. The CDR3 DNA follows: TGCGCCAGCAGTCCGGGGGACTACACAGATACGCAGTATTTT.

This chain joins TRBV7-2 and TRBJ1-4; D gene uncertain. CDR3 size: 15 residues. Per the germline V gene, CDR1 is SGHTA and CDR2 is FQGNSA. V lost 5 bases to trimming and J lost 1 base, with 11 bases between them. The CDR3 bases are TGTGCCAGCAGCACCTTTGGGAAAACTAATGAAAAACTGTTTTTT. Protein: CASSTFGKTNEKLFF.

This chain links TRBV30 with TRBJ1-2; perhaps TRBD1 as D (6 bases). Trimming took off 2 bases at V and 7 bases at J, with 20 bases between the two ends. Germline lookup yields CDR1 GTSNPN and CDR2 SVGIG (reference sequence). CDR3 length: 15 residues. CDR3 nucleotides: TGTGCCTGGAGTTCCCCTCATTTCCAGGGGTTTGGCTACACCTTC. Protein sequence: CAWSSPHFQGFGYTF. Combining the CDR3 with reference TRBV30 and TRBJ1-2 gives the whole variable domain SQTIHQWPATLVQPVGSPLSLECTVEGTSNPNLYWYRQAAGRGLQLLFYSVGIGQISSEVPQNLSASRPQDRQFILSSKKLLLSDSGFYLCAWSSPHFQGFGYTFGSGTRLTVV.

This chain connects TRBV28 to TRBJ2-1; D is uncertain. V was pared by 6 bases and J by 11 bases, with 11 bases between. This CDR3 comprises 11 residues. Germline values: CDR1 MDHEN, CDR2 SYDVKM. The CDR3 DNA follows: TGTGCCAGCAGCATAATGGGCAAGCAGTTCTTC. Its protein product is CASSIMGKQFF.

J is TRBJ2-4 and V is TRBV24-1; D unclear. The CDR3 spans 17 residues. V gave up 5 bases and J gave up 3 bases, with 19 bases separating them. Looked up from germline, CDR1 is KGHDR and CDR2 is SFDVKD. The CDR3 DNA sequence: TGTGCCACCAGTGGGGATAGCAGGATGAAAGGCAAAAACATTCAGTACTTC. Translated: CATSGDSRMKGKNIQYF.

V usage is TRBV20-1 and J usage is TRBJ1-2; D remains unclear. Trimming took 0 bases from V and 6 from J, leaving 5 bases between them. The CDR3 runs to 11 residues. Per the germline V gene, CDR1 is DFQATT and CDR2 is SNEGSKA (reference sequence). The DNA for the CDR3 is TGCAGTGCTAGAGATCGAAATGGCTACACCTTC. It yields the protein CSARDRNGYTF.

J is TRBJ1-2 and V is TRBV5-4; maybe TRBD1 (6 bases). This CDR3 has 14 residues. Trimming left V 6 bases short and J 3 bases short, with 15 bases between. Germline assignment: CDR1 SGHNT and CDR2 YYREEE (reference sequence). In DNA, the CDR3 is TGTGCCAGCAAATCCGGGACAAAAGACTATGGCTACACCTTC. Encoded protein: CASKSGTKDYGYTF.

The chain employs TRBV9 and TRBJ2-5; D remains unclear. The V end was cut by 2 bases, the J end by 5 bases, with 10 bases between. This CDR3 is 13 amino acids long. CDR1 is SGDLS, CDR2 YYNGEE, per germline. In nucleotides, the CDR3 is TGTGCCAGCAGCGTGGCCCGTACGGAGACCCAGTACTTC. The encoded protein is CASSVARTETQYF.

The DNA of the CDR3 is TGCGCCAGCAGCCAAGCGGGCGCGGCAACCGCTGGCTACACCTTC. It translates to CASSQAGAATAGYTF. The rearrangement uses TRBV4-1 and TRBJ1-2; D gene ambiguous. The germline V and J ends were trimmed by 1 base and 7 bases, with 16 bases remaining between them. Per the germline V gene, CDR1 is MGHRA and CDR2 is YSYEKL. The CDR3 runs 15 residues.

V is TRBV7-2 and J is TRBJ1-2; 10 bases are shared with TRBD1. The germline V gene has CDR1 SGHTA and CDR2 FQGNSA. Trimming removed 5 bases from V and 4 bases from J; junction bases left unmatched: 7. CDR3 size: 15 residues. CDR3 sequence reads: CASSHGGQGTYGYTF. The CDR3 DNA reads as TGTGCCAGCAGCCACGGGGGACAGGGGACCTATGGCTACACCTTC.

The rearrangement uses TRBV12-3 or TRBV12-4 and TRBJ2-7; no definite D call. V was pared by 4 bases and J by 2 bases, with 6 bases between. The CDR3 is made up of 12 amino acids. The CDR3: CASSSLPYEQYF. CDR3 bases: TGTGCCAGCAGTTCGTTACCCTACGAGCAGTACTTC.

This clone has a count of ten or more. CDR3: CASSIGGGNYGYTF. The CDR3 DNA reads TGTGCCAGTAGTATAGGTGGCGGAAACTATGGCTACACCTTC. V usage is TRBV19 and J usage is TRBJ1-2, with unresolved D. Deletions cut 1 base from V and 2 bases from J, with 8 bases between. The CDR3 consists of 14 residues. The germline CDR1 and CDR2 sequences are LNHDA and SQIVND (reference sequence).

The rearrangement links TRBV7-8 to TRBJ1-1; maybe TRBD1 (5 bases). This CDR3 has 14 amino acids. Trimming removed 3 bases at V and 6 bases at J, with 14 bases between. The germline CDR1 and CDR2 sequences are SGHVS and FQNEAQ. Here the CDR3 DNA reads TGTGCCAGCAGCTTGACGCAGGGCGCCTCTGAAGCTTTCTTT. It yields the protein CASSLTQGASEAFF.

The CDR3 DNA reads as TGTGCCAGCAGCTTAAGGGACCGAGCCTACGAGCAGTACTTC. It codes for CASSLRDRAYEQYF. This chain links TRBV11-2 with TRBJ2-7, with D perhaps being TRBD1 or TRBD2 (5 bases each). Trimming left V 2 bases short and J 2 bases short, with 10 bases between. The length of the CDR3 is 14 residues. Germline CDR1 is SGHAT and CDR2 is FQNNGV.